The 8 T cell receptor beta chains reported below all come from one sample, sequenced in a study of vaccination and CD4 T cells after COVID-19. This sample's treatment: approximately nine-day PBMC culture with coronavirus spike peptide pools or control peptides (ViraFEST assay). An Oncomine TCR Beta short-read assay was used to sequence the DNA from cultured CD4+ T cells. TCRdb re-called the PCR reads with MiXCR, one entry per CDR3 protein. Of 7,100 or so distinct CDR3 sequences listed, roughly two thirds are singletons. Their antigens remain unidentified. The sample was CD4+ T cells from blood, cultured in vitro. The source of these receptors is a human donor who had recovered from COVID-19.

The CDR3 nucleotides are TGTGCCAGCAGTGAAGGGTGGCTTGAGGGGCAAGAGACCCAGTACTTC. Amino acid sequence: CASSEGWLEGQETQYF. The V gene is TRBV2, the J gene TRBJ2-5; the D gene could be TRBD1 or TRBD2 (5 bases each). The CDR3 loop spans 16 amino acids. The germline V and J ends were trimmed by 1 base and 2 bases, with 14 bases remaining between them. Germline loops: CDR1 SNHLY, CDR2 FYNNEI.

The rearrangement links TRBV27 to TRBJ2-3; 10 bases map to TRBD2. Germline CDR1 reads MNHEY; CDR2 reads SMNVEV (reference sequence). The CDR3 totals 16 residues. Germline trimming cut 2 bases from V and 14 bases from J; bases unmatched to any gene: 16. The CDR3 here is CASSLQNPLAGVIRYF. CDR3 nucleotides: TGTGCCAGCAGTTTACAGAACCCTCTAGCGGGAGTGATTAGGTATTTT.

The V gene is TRBV20-1, the J gene TRBJ2-2; possibly TRBD1 for D (6 bases). Trimming removed 6 bases from V and 4 bases from J, with 15 bases in between. The CDR3 is made up of 14 amino acids. In germline, CDR1 is DFQATT, CDR2 SNEGSKA (reference sequence). DNA of the CDR3: TGCAGTGCCCCCAGGGGCAGGTCCACCGGGGAGCTGTTTTTT. Translation: CSAPRGRSTGELFF.

The chain combines TRBV12-3 or TRBV12-4 with TRBJ1-6; D gene uncertain. V shed 6 bases and J shed 1 base, with 13 bases lying between them. The CDR3 is 16 residues long. This chain's CDR3 is CASSREVASYNSPLHF. CDR3 DNA: TGTGCCAGCAGCCGGGAGGTAGCGTCCTATAATTCACCCCTCCACTTT.

The rearrangement links TRBV6-1 to TRBJ1-6; tentatively, D is TRBD1 (6 bases). Germline CDR1 is MNHNS and CDR2 is SASEGT. The CDR3 covers 15 residues. The V end was cut by 5 bases, the J end by 10 bases, with 18 bases between. For the CDR3, the DNA is TGTGCCAGCAGTCCAGCGGACAGCTTGACATCACCCCTCCACTTT. Residues: CASSPADSLTSPLHF.

The CDR3 loop is CSARLGNIQYF. For the CDR3, the DNA is TGCAGTGCTAGGTTAGGGAACATTCAGTACTTC. The chain links TRBV20-1 to TRBJ2-4, with D unclear. The CDR3 runs to 11 residues. Germline CDR1 DFQATT, CDR2 SNEGSKA (reference sequence). Trimming cost V 3 bases and J 7 bases, with 7 bases left between them.

The chain combines TRBV6-2 or TRBV6-3 with TRBJ2-7, with 9 bases aligning to TRBD2. J gave up 3 bases and V 3 bases, and 18 bases lay outside the gene matches. Germline V gives CDR1 MNHEY, CDR2 SVGEGT. The CDR3 runs to 19 residues. The CDR3 sequence is CASSYPGLARSRPNYEQYF. CDR3 bases: TGTGCCAGCAGTTATCCCGGACTAGCGAGATCGCGGCCTAACTACGAGCAGTACTTC.

This clonotype was detected only a few times. The V call is TRBV4-3, the J call TRBJ2-2, with 7 bases aligning to TRBD2. Trimming took 2 bases from V and 2 from J; bases not matched to a gene: 5. The CDR3 has 16 amino acids. Germline CDR1 LGHNA, CDR2 YSLEER. The CDR3 loop is CASSQRREGNTGELFF. The CDR3 bases are TGCGCCAGCAGCCAACGTAGGGAGGGAAACACCGGGGAGCTGTTTTTT.